This T cell receptor (beta chain) derives from a study of cytomegalovirus exposure and HLA in healthy donors. Study-wide context: Among about 179 million T cells, an earlier analysis found 120 million or so unique TCR beta sequences. Study conclusions and caveats: Reports state that TCR beta sequences accurately predicted most subjects' HLA-A and HLA-B alleles. HLA allele associations emerged for around 15,000 TCR beta sequences in a later analysis, at 0.05 false discovery rate. A later analysis reportedly found that, within productive TCRs, an Asian-associated ancestry cluster had fewer N-insertions than the mean observed across the roughly 670 donors.

CDR3 size: 12 residues. Looked up from germline, CDR1 is SGDLS and CDR2 is YYNGEE. Deletions cut 3 bases from V and 8 bases from J, with 9 bases between. This clone was observed once. The target antigen is unknown. PCR amplification relied on 60 Vbeta primers (plus 13 Jbeta primers). Repertoires were generated with immunoSEQ multiplex PCR, while TCRdb's copy carries only in-frame clones and drops some. The sample yields 100,000 or so clones, roughly four fifths seen once. The chain combines TRBV9 with TRBJ1-3; unclear D gene. The sample consisted of PBMCs. The TCR comes from a man aged 30 to 45 in good health and CMV-seropositive. The CDR3: CASSEGGDTIYF. CDR3 bases: TGTGCCAGCAGCGAAGGCGGGGACACCATATATTTT.